These T cell receptor beta chains were read from a single sample in a study of tumor-infiltrating lymphocytes in primary liver carcinoma. From the multiplex PCR reads, TCRdb called clonotypes with MiXCR, one entry per CDR3 protein. The data hold tens of thousands of distinct CDR3 sequences, with over 60% observed a single time. The sequenced sample consisted of liver tumor tissue from sampling region 1. The source is a man aged 35 to 55 with primary liver carcinoma and hepatitis B virus infection. Both conserved end residues are part of each CDR3. The D gene is left open where the match is weak. The size entry is marked missing in some rows and otherwise reads once, few, many or a size class.

V,D,size,J,DNA,CDR3
TRBV15,NA,many,TRBJ2-2,TGTGCCACCAGCAGAGATTCTGTGACGACAGGAGTCACCGGGGAGCTGTTTTTT,CATSRDSVTTGVTGELFF
TRBV2,TRBD1,many,TRBJ2-5,TGTGCCAGCAGGGAGACGACAGGGGGCGAGGAGACCCAGTACTTC,CASRETTGGEETQYF
TRBV11-1,NA,medium-sized,TRBJ2-1,TGTGCCAGCAGCTTAAAAACTGTCCTTTACAATGAGCAGTTCTTC,CASSLKTVLYNEQFF
TRBV4-1,NA,NA,TRBJ1-3,TGCACTAGCAGCCAAGATGGGTTTCCTGGAAACACCATATATTTT,CTSSQDGFPGNTIYF
TRBV5-4,NA,NA,TRBJ1-1,TGTGCCATCAGCCCGGAGGGGTTTGTCACTGAAGCTTTCTTT,CAISPEGFVTEAFF
TRBV6-1,NA,once,TRBJ2-7,TGTACCATCGAGGGGGTACGGTACGAGCAGTACTTC,CTIEGVRYEQYF
TRBV10-3,NA,NA,TRBJ2-1,TGTGTCATCCAAGGTACTGATGAGCAGTTCTTC,CVIQGTDEQFF
TRBV11-2,NA,NA,TRBJ2-2,TGTGCCAGCAGCTTTGAGAGGGCCGCGGCCAGGGGGCTGTTTTTT,CASSFERAAARGLFF
TRBV5-4,NA,many,TRBJ2-5,TGTGCCAGCAGCCGGGGACGGCGGTTAGAGACCCAGTACTTC,CASSRGRRLETQYF
TRBV10-3,NA,once,TRBJ1-1,TGTGCCGTCAGTGAGTCGCAGAACACTGAGGCTTTCTTT,CAVSESQNTEAFF
TRBV29-1,NA,once,TRBJ2-1,TGCAGCGCAGGGGTTGCGGGCGAGCAGCTCTTC,CSAGVAGEQLF
TRBV29-1,NA,NA,TRBJ2-5,TGCAGCGCTAATCAGACACAGTACCAAGAGACCCAGTACTTC,CSANQTQYQETQYF
TRBV5-1,TRBD2,many,TRBJ2-2,TGCGCCAGCAGCTCGCGGACTAGCGGGAGGACCGGGGAGCTGTTTTTT,CASSSRTSGRTGELFF
TRBV24-1,NA,NA,TRBJ2-5,NA,CATSVPEGAQETQYF
TRBV7-8,NA,NA,TRBJ2-3,TGTGCCAGCAGCACGACAGTCCCAAGCACAGATACGCAGTATTTT,CASSTTVPSTDTQYF
TRBV29-1,NA,NA,TRBJ2-1,TGCCGCGTTGGGGGGCCCACTAGTGATGTGGGCAATGAGCAATTCTTC,CRVGGPTSDVGNEQFF
TRBV14,NA,once,TRBJ1-1,TGTGCCAGCAGCCACAGTAAGTGGGACACTGAAGCCTTCTTT,CASSHSKWDTEAFF
TRBV6-5,TRBD1,NA,TRBJ2-1,TGTGCCAGCAATTTCGGGACAGGGGTCTATGAGCAGTTCTTC,CASNFGTGVYEQFF
TRBV11-2,NA,NA,TRBJ2-5,TGCGCCAGCAGCTCGACGTGGATATTATTGTCTCAGTACTTC,CASSSTWILLSQYF
TRBV11-2,TRBD1,NA,TRBJ2-7,TGTGCCAGCAGCTCTGCAGGGGGCTGGATGTACGAGCAGTACTTC,CASSSAGGWMYEQYF
TRBV11-2,NA,NA,TRBJ2-3,TGTGCCGGCAGTCAGGGCCGGTCAGTGGAGACAGATACGCAGTATTTT,CAGSQGRSVETDTQYF
TRBV12-3/TRBV12-4,NA,NA,TRBJ2-1,TGTGCCAGTACTACAAATCAGAGGGGCAATGAGCACTTCTTC,CASTTNQRGNEHFF
TRBV19,NA,NA,TRBJ2-4,TGTGTCAGTAGTATGAGGGCTGTTGCAAACATTCAGTACTTC,CVSSMRAVANIQYF
TRBV29-1,NA,NA,TRBJ2-5,TGCAGCGTTGGTGAGAGGGCCCCTGAGACCCGGTACTTC,CSVGERAPETRYF
TRBV7-3,NA,NA,TRBJ2-3,TGTGCCAGCAGCTTATCCAGCACAGATACGCAGTATTTT,CASSLSSTDTQYF
TRBV7-8,NA,NA,TRBJ2-5,TGTGTCAGCAGCTTAAAGGGTGGCGGGATGGTCGGAGAGACCCAGTACTTC,CVSSLKGGGMVGETQYF
TRBV28,NA,many,TRBJ2-7,TGTGCCAGCAGTTTATGGACCAGGGGCGAGCAGTACTTC,CASSLWTRGEQYF
TRBV25-1,NA,once,TRBJ2-7,TGTGCCTGCAGAGACAGGACTACGGTTAAGCAGTACTTC,CACRDRTTVKQYF
TRBV6-1,TRBD1,NA,TRBJ2-1,TGTGCCAGCAGCAACCCGGGACAGTGGTCCAATGAGCAGTTATTC,CASSNPGQWSNEQLF
TRBV9,TRBD2,NA,TRBJ2-5,TGTGCCAGCAGCGTGTTAGCGGGGTTCCAAGAGACCCAGTACTTC,CASSVLAGFQETQYF
TRBV4-1,NA,many,TRBJ2-7,TGCGCCAGCAGCCAAGATATGGCGGTTATCGAGCAGTACTTC,CASSQDMAVIEQYF
TRBV2,TRBD2,NA,TRBJ2-5,TGTGCCAGCAGTGGGGCTAGCGGGAGTAGGGACGCAGAGACCCAGTACTTC,CASSGASGSRDAETQYF
TRBV6-6,NA,NA,TRBJ2-7,TGTGCCGGCAGGCACGGGGCTATCAAGCAGTACTTC,CAGRHGAIKQYF